One and the same sample provided the 2 T cell receptor beta chains below, sequenced in a study of cytomegalovirus exposure and HLA in healthy donors (dated by TCRdb to about 2017). The library came from the immunoSEQ multiplex PCR assay. TCRdb obtained this table from immuneACCESS and retained in-frame rearrangements with V and J assigned. These tables miss some clones; where compared with another copy, unresolved V genes account for less than half of the shortfall, and the remainder is unexplained. The sample contains more than 95,000 clones, more than 70% of them found a single time. Roughly 5.3% of the sample is taken by the ten largest. Sequences were obtained from PBMCs. Receptor source: a man between 18 and 35 years old in good health and CMV-seronegative.

The chain links TRBV2 to TRBJ1-2; no clear D. Trimming removed 3 bases from V and 4 bases from J, with 9 bases in between. This CDR3 has 13 amino acids. CDR1 SNHLY and CDR2 FYNNEI come from the germline V gene. The CDR3 reads CASSDSQFYGYTF. CDR3 coding DNA: TGTGCCAGCAGTGATTCTCAGTTCTATGGCTACACCTTC.

V and J are TRBV19 and TRBJ2-3; 7 nucleotides match TRBD2. With V trimmed by 4 bases and J by 0 bases, 1 base remained unmatched. The CDR3 extends over 14 amino acids. Per germline, CDR1 LNHDA and CDR2 SQIVND (reference sequence). The chain's CDR3 is CASSTSGSTDTQYF. DNA of the CDR3: TGTGCCAGTAGTACTAGCGGAAGCACAGATACGCAGTATTTT.